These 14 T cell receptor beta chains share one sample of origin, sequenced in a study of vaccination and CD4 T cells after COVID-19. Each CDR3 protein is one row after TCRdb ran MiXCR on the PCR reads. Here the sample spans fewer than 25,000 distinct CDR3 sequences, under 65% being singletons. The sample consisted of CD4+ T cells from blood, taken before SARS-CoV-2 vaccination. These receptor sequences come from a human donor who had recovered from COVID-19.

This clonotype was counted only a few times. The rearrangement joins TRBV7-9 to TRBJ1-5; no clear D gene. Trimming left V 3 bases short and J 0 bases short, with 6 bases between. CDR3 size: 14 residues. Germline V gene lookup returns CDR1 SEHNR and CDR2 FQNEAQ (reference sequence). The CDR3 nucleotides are TGTGCCAGCAGCTTTGAGGGTAGCAATCAGCCCCAGCATTTT. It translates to CASSFEGSNQPQHF.

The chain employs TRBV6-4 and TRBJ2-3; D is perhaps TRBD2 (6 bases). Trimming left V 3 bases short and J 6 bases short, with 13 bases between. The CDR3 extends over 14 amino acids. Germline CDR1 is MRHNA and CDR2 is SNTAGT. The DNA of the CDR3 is TGTGCCAGCAGTGAAGGCGGGGACGGGGATACGCAGTATTTT. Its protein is CASSEGGDGDTQYF.

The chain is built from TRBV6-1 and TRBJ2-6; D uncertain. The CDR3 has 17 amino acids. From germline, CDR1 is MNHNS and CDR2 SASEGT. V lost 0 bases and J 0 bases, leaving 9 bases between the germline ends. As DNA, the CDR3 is TGTGCCAGCAGTGAAGCGATTTCAGTCTCTGGGGCCAACGTCCTGACTTTC. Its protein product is CASSEAISVSGANVLTF.

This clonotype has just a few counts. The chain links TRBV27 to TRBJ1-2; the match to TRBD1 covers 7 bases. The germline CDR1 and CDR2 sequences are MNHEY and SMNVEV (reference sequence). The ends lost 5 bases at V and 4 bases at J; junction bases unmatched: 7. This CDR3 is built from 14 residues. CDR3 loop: CASSPDRMGYGYTF. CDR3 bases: TGTGCCAGCAGTCCGGACAGGATGGGCTATGGCTACACCTTC.

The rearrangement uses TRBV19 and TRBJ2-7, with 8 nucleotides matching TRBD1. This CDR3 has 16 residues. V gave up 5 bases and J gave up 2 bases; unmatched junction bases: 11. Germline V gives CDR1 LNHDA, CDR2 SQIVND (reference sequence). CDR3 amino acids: CASSRQGIRDPYEQYF. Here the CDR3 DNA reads TGTGCCAGTAGTCGACAGGGGATAAGGGACCCCTACGAGCAGTACTTC.

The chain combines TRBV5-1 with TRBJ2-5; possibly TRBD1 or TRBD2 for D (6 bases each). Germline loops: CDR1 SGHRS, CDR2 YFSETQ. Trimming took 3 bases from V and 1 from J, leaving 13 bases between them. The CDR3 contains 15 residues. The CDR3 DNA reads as TGCGCCAGCAGCTCGGAGGGCAGGGGCCAAGAGACCCAGTACTTC. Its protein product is CASSSEGRGQETQYF.

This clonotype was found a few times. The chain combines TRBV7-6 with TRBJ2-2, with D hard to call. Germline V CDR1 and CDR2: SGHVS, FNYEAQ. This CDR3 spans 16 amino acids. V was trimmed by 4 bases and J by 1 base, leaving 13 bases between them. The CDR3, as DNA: TGTGCCAGCAGCTCCCAAACTGGGGAGAACACCGGGGAGCTGTTTTTT. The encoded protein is CASSSQTGENTGELFF.

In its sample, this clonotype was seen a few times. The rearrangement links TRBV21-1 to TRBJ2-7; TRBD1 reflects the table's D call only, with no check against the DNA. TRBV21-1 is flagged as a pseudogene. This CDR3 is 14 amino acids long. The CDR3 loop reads CASSPGTGSHEQYF. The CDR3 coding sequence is TGTGCCAGCAGTCCCGGGACAGGGTCTCACGAGCAGTACTTC.

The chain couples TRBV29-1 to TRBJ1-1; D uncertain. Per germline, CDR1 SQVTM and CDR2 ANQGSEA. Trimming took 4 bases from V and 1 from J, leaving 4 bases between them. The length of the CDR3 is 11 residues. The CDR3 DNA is TGCAGCGTTGCCGCGAACACTGAAGCTTTCTTT. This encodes CSVAANTEAFF.

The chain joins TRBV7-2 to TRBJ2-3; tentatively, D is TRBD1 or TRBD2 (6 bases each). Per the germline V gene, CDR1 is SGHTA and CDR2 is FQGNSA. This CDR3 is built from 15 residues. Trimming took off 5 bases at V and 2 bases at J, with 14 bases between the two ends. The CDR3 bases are TGTGCCAGCAGCCTCGACGGGGGCTTCACAGATACGCAGTATTTT. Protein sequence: CASSLDGGFTDTQYF.

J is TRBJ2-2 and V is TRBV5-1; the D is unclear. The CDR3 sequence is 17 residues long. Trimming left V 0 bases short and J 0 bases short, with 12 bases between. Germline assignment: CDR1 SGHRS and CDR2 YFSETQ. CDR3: CASSLAYGLANTGELFF. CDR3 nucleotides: TGCGCCAGCAGCTTGGCCTACGGGCTCGCGAACACCGGGGAGCTGTTTTTT.

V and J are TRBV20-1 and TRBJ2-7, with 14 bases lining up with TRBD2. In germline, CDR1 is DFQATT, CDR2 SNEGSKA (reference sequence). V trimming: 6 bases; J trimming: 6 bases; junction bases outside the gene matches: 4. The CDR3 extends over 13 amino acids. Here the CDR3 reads CSAGLAGVPEQYF. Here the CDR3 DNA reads TGCAGTGCGGGACTAGCGGGAGTTCCCGAGCAGTACTTC.

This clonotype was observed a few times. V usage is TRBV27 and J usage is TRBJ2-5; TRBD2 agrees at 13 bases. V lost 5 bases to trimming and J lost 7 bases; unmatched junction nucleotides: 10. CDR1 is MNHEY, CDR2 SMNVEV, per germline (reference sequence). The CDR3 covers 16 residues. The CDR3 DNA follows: TGTGCCAGCAGTCAAGGGACTAGCGGGACCGGGGGGACCCAGTACTTC. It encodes CASSQGTSGTGGTQYF.

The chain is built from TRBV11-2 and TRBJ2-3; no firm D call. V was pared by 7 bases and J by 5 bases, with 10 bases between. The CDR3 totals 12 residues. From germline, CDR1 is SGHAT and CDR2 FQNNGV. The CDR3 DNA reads TGTGCCAGCACAGCCACCCAAGATACGCAGTATTTT. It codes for CASTATQDTQYF.